A single sample is the source of the 10 T cell receptor beta chains below, sequenced in a study of T cell responses to AZD1222 COVID-19 vaccine. Here immunoSEQ multiplex PCR was the method, and the copy in TCRdb shows in-frame clones only, minus some. The sample lists some 120,000 clones; approximately 83% were seen once. The source was peripheral blood, collected on day 0 of MenACWY control vaccination. These receptors all stem from an adult in good health.

The V call is TRBV9, the J call TRBJ2-1, with TRBD2 identical over 9 bases. The ends lost 0 bases at V and 4 bases at J; junction bases unmatched: 2. This CDR3 contains 15 residues. Germline lookup yields CDR1 SGDLS and CDR2 YYNGEE. For the CDR3, the DNA is TGTGCCAGCAGCGTAGAAGCGGGGGGTTACAATGAGCAGTTCTTC. Residues: CASSVEAGGYNEQFF.

V is TRBV4-2 and J is TRBJ2-3, with a possible D match to TRBD2 (5 bases). Trimming cost V 0 bases and J 7 bases, with 20 bases left between them. Germline values: CDR1 LGHNA, CDR2 YNFKEQ. The CDR3 totals 17 residues. The CDR3 DNA reads as TGTGCCAGCAGCCAAGACCCCAGCGGTGACGCACGTAATACGCAGTATTTT. Protein product: CASSQDPSGDARNTQYF.

V usage is TRBV19 and J usage is TRBJ2-6; D not certain. The CDR3 has 16 amino acids. Per the germline V gene, CDR1 is LNHDA and CDR2 is SQIVND (reference sequence). The V end was cut by 7 bases, the J end by 0 bases, with 13 bases between. The CDR3 sequence is CASTLRWGSGANVLTF. Written as DNA, the CDR3 is TGTGCCAGTACCCTGCGGTGGGGCTCTGGGGCCAACGTCCTGACTTTC. Full variable domain (remainder filled in from reference TRBV19 and TRBJ2-6): DGGITQSPKYLFRKEGQNVTLSCEQNLNHDAMYWYRQDPGQGLRLIYYSQIVNDFQKGDIAEGYSVSREKKESFPLTVTSAQKNPTAFYLCASTLRWGSGANVLTFGAGSRLTVL.

CDR3 protein: CASSPVGGSYNEQFF. CDR3 coding DNA: TGTGCCAGCTCTCCGGTCGGGGGATCCTACAATGAGCAGTTCTTC. The rearrangement joins TRBV7-6 to TRBJ2-1; D perhaps matches TRBD2 (6 bases). The CDR3 is 15 amino acids. V was trimmed by 8 bases and J by 1 base, leaving 15 bases between them. Germline CDR1 SGHVS, CDR2 FNYEAQ.

V is TRBV7-9 and J is TRBJ2-7; 12 positions agree with TRBD1. This CDR3 contains 18 residues. V trimming: 1 base; J trimming: 7 bases; junction bases outside the gene matches: 14. The germline CDR1 and CDR2 sequences are SEHNR and FQNEAQ (reference sequence). The CDR3 DNA reads TGTGCCAGCAGCTTAGACGCGGGTCCCGGGACAGGGGGCAATGAGCAGTACTTC. As protein: CASSLDAGPGTGGNEQYF.

The rearrangement joins TRBV5-4 to TRBJ2-4; TRBD1 or TRBD2 may be the D gene (6 bases each). Looked up from germline, CDR1 is SGHNT and CDR2 is YYREEE (reference sequence). Trimming cost V 3 bases and J 1 base, with 14 bases left between them. This CDR3 spans 16 amino acids. Written as DNA, the CDR3 is TGTGCCAGCAGCTCGTACGGGGGCATTGCCAAAAACATTCAGTACTTC. Amino acid sequence: CASSSYGGIAKNIQYF.

The chain carries TRBV5-6 and TRBJ2-7, with TRBD1 matching 10 bases. The CDR3 totals 14 residues. With V trimmed by 5 bases and J by 2 bases, 4 bases remained unmatched. The germline V gene encodes CDR1 SGHDT and CDR2 YYEEEE. DNA of the CDR3: TGTGCCAGCAGTCCCGGGACAGGGGCCTACGAGCAGTACTTC. Translated: CASSPGTGAYEQYF.

The V call is TRBV6-5, the J call TRBJ1-6; D is uncertain. Between the trimmed V and J ends, which lost 6 bases and 3 bases, there was a span of 12 bases. The germline CDR1 and CDR2 sequences are MNHEY and SVGAGI. The CDR3 contains 15 residues. CDR3: CASRVGYNYNSPLHF. The CDR3 coding sequence is TGTGCCAGCAGGGTGGGGTATAACTATAATTCACCCCTCCACTTT.

V is TRBV28 and J is TRBJ2-3; D gene uncertain. V was cut by 7 bases and J by 1 base, with 15 bases left in between. The CDR3 totals 15 residues. Germline-derived CDR1 and CDR2 are MDHEN and SYDVKM. The CDR3 here is CASNPPPGGTDTQYF. CDR3 sequence (DNA): TGTGCCAGCAATCCCCCGCCGGGCGGCACAGATACGCAGTATTTT.

The chain couples TRBV12-2 to TRBJ2-6. TRBV12-2 constitutes a pseudogene. CDR3 size: 16 residues. CDR3 sequence: CASRSPRDSGANVLTF. The CDR3 DNA is TGTGCAAGTCGCTCCCCTAGGGACTCTGGGGCCAACGTCCTGACTTTC.